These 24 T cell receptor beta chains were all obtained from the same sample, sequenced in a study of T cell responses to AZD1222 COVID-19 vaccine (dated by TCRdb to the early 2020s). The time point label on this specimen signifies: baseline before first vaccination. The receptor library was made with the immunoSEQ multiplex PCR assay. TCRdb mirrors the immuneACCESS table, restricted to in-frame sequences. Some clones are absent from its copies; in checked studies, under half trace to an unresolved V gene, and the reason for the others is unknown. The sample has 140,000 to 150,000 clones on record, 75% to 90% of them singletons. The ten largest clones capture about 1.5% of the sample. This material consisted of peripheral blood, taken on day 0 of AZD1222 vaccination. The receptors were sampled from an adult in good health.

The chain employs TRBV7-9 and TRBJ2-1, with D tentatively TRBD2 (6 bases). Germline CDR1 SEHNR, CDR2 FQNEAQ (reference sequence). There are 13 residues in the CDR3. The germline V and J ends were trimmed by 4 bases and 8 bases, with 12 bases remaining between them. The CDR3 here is CASSSSVGDEQFF. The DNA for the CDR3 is TGTGCCAGCAGCTCTAGCGTCGGAGATGAGCAGTTCTTC.

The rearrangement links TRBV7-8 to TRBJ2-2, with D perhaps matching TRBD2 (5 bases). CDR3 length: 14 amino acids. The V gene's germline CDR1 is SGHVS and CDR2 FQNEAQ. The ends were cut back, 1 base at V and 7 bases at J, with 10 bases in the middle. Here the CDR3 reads CASSLGENLGELFF. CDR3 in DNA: TGTGCCAGCAGCTTAGGGGAGAACCTCGGGGAGCTGTTTTTT.

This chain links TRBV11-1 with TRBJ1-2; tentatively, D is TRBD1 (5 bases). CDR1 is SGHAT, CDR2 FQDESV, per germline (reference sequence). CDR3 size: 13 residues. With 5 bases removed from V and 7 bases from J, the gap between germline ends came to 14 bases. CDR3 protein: CASSRTGDFGYTF. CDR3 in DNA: TGTGCCAGCAGCAGAACGGGGGACTTTGGCTACACCTTC. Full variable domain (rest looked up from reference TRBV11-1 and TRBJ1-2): EAEVAQSPRYKITEKSQAVAFWCDPISGHATLYWYRQILGQGPELLVQFQDESVVDDSQLPKDRFSAERLKGVDSTLKIQPAELGDSAMYLCASSRTGDFGYTFGSGTRLTVV.

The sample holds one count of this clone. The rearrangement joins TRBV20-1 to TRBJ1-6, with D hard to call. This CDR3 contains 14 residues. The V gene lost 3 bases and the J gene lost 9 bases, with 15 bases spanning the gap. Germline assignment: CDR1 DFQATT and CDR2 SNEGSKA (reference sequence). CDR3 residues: CSASIADWGSPLHF. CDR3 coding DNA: TGCAGTGCTAGTATCGCGGACTGGGGTTCACCCCTCCACTTT.

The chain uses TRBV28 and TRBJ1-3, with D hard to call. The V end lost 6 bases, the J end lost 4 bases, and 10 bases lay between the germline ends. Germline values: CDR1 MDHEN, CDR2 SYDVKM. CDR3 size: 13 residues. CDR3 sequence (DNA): TGTGCCAGCAGGCTCTCCGGGGGAAACACCATATATTTT. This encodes CASRLSGGNTIYF. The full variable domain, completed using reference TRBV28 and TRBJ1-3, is DVKVTQSSRYLVKRTGEKVFLECVQDMDHENMFWYRQDPGLGLRLIYFSYDVKMKEKGDIPEGYSVSREKKERFSLILESASTNQTSMYLCASRLSGGNTIYFGEGSWLTVV.

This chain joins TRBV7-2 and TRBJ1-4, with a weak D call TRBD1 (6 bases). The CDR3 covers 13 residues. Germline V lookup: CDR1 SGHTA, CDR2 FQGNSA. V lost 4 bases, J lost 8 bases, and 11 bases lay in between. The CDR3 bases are TGTGCCAGCAGCTCCGACCAGGGGGAAAAACTGTTTTTT. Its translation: CASSSDQGEKLFF.

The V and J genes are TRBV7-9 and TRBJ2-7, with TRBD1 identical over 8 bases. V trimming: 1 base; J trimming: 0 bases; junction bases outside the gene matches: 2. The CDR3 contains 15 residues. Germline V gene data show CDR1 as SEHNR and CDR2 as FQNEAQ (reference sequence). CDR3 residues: CASSLGTGSSYEQYF. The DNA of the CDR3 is TGTGCCAGCAGCTTAGGGACAGGGAGCTCCTACGAGCAGTACTTC.

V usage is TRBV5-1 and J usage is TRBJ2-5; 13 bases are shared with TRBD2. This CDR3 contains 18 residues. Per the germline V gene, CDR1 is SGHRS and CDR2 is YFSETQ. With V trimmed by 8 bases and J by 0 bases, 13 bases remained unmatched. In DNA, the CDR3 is TGCGCCAGAACCCAAACTAGCGGGAGGGCCCGGTACCAAGAGACCCAGTACTTC. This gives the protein CARTQTSGRARYQETQYF.

The CDR3 DNA reads TGTGCCAGCAGCCAAGGGGCGGGTGGCTACACCTTC. Residues: CASSQGAGGYTF. J is TRBJ1-2 and V is TRBV3-1 (or the pseudogene TRBV3-2); D is unresolved. V was clipped by 1 base and J by 7 bases, with 7 bases between them. Germline-derived CDR1 and CDR2 are LGHDT and YNNKEL (reference sequence). The CDR3 is 12 residues long.

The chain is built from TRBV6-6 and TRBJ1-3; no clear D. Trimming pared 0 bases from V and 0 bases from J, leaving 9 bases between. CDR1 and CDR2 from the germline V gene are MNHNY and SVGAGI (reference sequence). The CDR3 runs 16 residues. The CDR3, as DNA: TGTGCCAGCAGTTACTCCGGCGGGCCCTCTGGAAACACCATATATTTT. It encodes CASSYSGGPSGNTIYF.

The CDR3 protein is CASSHLGGVYGYTF. In DNA, the CDR3 is TGCGCCAGCAGCCATCTGGGCGGGGTATATGGCTACACCTTC. The chain carries TRBV4-1 and TRBJ1-2; unclear D gene. Per the germline V gene, CDR1 is MGHRA and CDR2 is YSYEKL. This CDR3 contains 14 residues. Trimming removed 3 bases from V and 5 bases from J, with 13 bases in between.

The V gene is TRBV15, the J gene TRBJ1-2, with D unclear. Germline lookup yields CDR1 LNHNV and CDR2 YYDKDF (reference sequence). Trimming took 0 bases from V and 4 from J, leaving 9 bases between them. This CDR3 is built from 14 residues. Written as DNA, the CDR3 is TGTGCCACCAGCAGAGATCTGGACCCCTATGGCTACACCTTC. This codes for CATSRDLDPYGYTF.

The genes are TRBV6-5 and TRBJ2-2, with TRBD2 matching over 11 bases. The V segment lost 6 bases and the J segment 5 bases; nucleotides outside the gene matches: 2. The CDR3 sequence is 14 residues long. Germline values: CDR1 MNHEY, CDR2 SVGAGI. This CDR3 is CASRRTSGTGELFF. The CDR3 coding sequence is TGTGCCAGCAGGAGGACTAGCGGGACCGGGGAGCTGTTTTTT.

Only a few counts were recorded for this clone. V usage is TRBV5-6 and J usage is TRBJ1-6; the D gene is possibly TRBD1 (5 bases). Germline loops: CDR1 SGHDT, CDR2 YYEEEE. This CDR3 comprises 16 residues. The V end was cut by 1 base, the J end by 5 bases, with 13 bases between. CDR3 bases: TGTGCCAGCAGCTTGTACGGGGGAGGGGATAATTCACCCCTCCACTTT. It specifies CASSLYGGGDNSPLHF.

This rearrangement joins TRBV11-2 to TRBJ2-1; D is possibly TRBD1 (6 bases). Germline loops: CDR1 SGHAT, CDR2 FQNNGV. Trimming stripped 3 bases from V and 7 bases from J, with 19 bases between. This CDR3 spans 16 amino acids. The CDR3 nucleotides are TGTGCCAGCAGCTTGATGACAGGTAGATTGGTAAATGAGCAGTTCTTC. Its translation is CASSLMTGRLVNEQFF. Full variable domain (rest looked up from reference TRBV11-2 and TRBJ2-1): EAGVAQSPRYKIIEKRQSVAFWCNPISGHATLYWYQQILGQGPKLLIQFQNNGVVDDSQLPKDRFSAERLKGVDSTLKIQPAKLEDSAVYLCASSLMTGRLVNEQFFGPGTRLTVL.

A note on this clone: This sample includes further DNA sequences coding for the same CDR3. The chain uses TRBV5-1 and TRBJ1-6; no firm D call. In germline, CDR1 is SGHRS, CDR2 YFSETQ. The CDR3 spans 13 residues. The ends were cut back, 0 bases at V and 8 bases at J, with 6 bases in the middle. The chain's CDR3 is CASSLAGYSPLHF. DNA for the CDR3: TGCGCCAGCAGCTTGGCCGGGTATTCACCCCTCCACTTT. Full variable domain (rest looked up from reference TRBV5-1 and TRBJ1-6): KAGVTQTPRYLIKTRGQQVTLSCSPISGHRSVSWYQQTPGQGLQFLFEYFSETQRNKGNFPGRFSGRQFSNSRSEMNVSTLELGDSALYLCASSLAGYSPLHFGNGTRLTVT.

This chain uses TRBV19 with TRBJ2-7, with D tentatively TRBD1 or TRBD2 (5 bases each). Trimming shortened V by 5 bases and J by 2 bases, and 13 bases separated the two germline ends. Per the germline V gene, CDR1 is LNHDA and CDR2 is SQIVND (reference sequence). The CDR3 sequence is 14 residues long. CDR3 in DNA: TGTGCCAGTAGTCCCCGATGGGGGACCTACGAGCAGTACTTC. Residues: CASSPRWGTYEQYF.

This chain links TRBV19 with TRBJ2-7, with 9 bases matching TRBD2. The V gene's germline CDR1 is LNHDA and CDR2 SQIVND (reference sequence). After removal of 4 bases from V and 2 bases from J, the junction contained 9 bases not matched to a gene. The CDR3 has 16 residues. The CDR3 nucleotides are TGTGCCAGTAGTACGTTTAGCGGGGGACTAACCTACGAGCAGTACTTC. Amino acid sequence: CASSTFSGGLTYEQYF.

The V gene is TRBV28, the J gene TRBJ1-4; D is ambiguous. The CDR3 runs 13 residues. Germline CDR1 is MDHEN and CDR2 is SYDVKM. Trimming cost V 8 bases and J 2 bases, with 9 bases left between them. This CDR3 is CASRETTNEKLFF. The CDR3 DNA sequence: TGTGCCAGCCGCGAGACTACTAATGAAAAACTGTTTTTT.

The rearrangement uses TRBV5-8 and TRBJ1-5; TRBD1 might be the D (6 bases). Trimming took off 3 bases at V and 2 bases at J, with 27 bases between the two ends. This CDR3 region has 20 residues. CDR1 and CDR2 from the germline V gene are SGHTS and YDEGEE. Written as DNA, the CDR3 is TGTGCCAGCAGCTCCGGCGGACAGTTTGATGCTTCGAGGGGCAATCAGCCCCAGCATTTT. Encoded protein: CASSSGGQFDASRGNQPQHF.

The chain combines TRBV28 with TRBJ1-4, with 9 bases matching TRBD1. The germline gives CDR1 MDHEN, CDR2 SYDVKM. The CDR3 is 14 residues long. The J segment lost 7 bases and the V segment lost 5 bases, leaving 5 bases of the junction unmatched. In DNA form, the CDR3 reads TGTGCCAGCAGTAGACAGGGACAGGGTGAAAAACTGTTTTTT. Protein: CASSRQGQGEKLFF.

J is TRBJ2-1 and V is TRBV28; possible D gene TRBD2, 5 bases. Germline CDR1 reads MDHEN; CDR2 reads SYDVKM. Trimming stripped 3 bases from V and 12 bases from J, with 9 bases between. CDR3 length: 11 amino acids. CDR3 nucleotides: TGTGCCAGCAGTTTGAGGGCACTGCAGTTCTTC. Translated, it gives CASSLRALQFF.

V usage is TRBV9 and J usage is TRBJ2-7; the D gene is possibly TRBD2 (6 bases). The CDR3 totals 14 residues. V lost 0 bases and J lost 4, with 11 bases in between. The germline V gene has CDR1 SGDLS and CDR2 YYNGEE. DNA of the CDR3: TGTGCCAGCAGCGTAGGTAGCGGAGGATACGAGCAGTACTTC. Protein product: CASSVGSGGYEQYF.

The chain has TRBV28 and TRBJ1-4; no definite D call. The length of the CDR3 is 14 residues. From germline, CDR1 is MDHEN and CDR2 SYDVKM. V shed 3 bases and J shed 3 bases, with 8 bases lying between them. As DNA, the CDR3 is TGTGCCAGCAGTTTTCCGGCGGCTAATGAAAAACTGTTTTTT. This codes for CASSFPAANEKLFF.